These 20 T cell receptor beta chains were sequenced from one sample in a study of post-analysis software for immune sequencing data. These receptors have no identified antigens. Researchers reported that TCR beta cDNA libraries carried unique molecular identifiers. A single record per CDR3 protein comes from TCRdb applying MiXCR to the PCR reads. The table lists roughly 650,000 distinct CDR3 sequences, 59% of them singletons, with around 11% in the top ten. Study-wide results and limits: Several TRBV segments (TRBV5-6, TRBV5-1 and TRBV20-1 among them) occurred more frequently in patients than in controls.

Sequencing was carried out using blood. The receptors derive from a girl aged 2-10 years with multiple sclerosis.

Note on this clonotype: One junction end disagrees with the germline gene, perhaps due to a read error. The chain joins TRBV2 to TRBJ2-1, with D hard to call. The CDR3 is 11 residues long. Germline CDR1 reads SNHLY; CDR2 reads FYNNEI. The CDR3 is CAGSRRNEQFF. For the CDR3, the DNA is TGTGCCGGCAGTAGAAGGAATGAGCAGTTCTTC.

This chain uses TRBV29-1 with TRBJ1-1; D call uncertain. The CDR3 totals 12 residues. Trimming stripped 3 bases from V and 3 bases from J, with 8 bases between. CDR1 is SQVTM and CDR2 is ANQGSEA in the germline V gene. The CDR3 is CSVDAADTEAFF. In nucleotides, the CDR3 is TGCAGCGTTGACGCCGCGGACACTGAAGCTTTCTTT.

As for this clonotype: The junction and the germline gene differ at one end; a read error may be behind it. CDR3 DNA sequence: TGTGCCAGCAGCCCGTACAGGGACCAGGAGACCCAGTACTTC. Its translation: CASSPYRDQETQYF. This chain uses TRBV3-1 with TRBJ2-7; possibly TRBD1 for D (6 bases). Near its end, the DNA agrees better with TRBJ2-5, so the J call may be wrong. The CDR3 has 14 residues. Germline V gives CDR1 LGHDT, CDR2 YNNKEL (reference sequence).

This chain joins TRBV20-1 and TRBJ2-1, with D maybe TRBD1 (5 bases). This CDR3 comprises 12 residues. Germline lookup yields CDR1 DFQATT and CDR2 SNEGSKA (reference sequence). CDR3: CTSAQGSNEQFF. Here the CDR3 DNA reads TGCACATCGGCGCAGGGAAGCAATGAGCAGTTCTTC.

There are a few counts of this clonotype. This chain connects TRBV20-1 to TRBJ2-1, with 10 bases aligning to TRBD1. The CDR3 totals 16 residues. J gave up 1 base and V 3 bases, and 6 bases lay outside the gene matches. CDR1 DFQATT and CDR2 SNEGSKA come from the germline V gene (reference sequence). CDR3 nucleotides: TGCAGTGCTAGGGTTGGACAGGGGGTATCCTACAATGAGCAGTTCTTC. The encoded protein is CSARVGQGVSYNEQFF.

This clonotype was seen a single time. Here the CDR3 DNA reads TGCGCCAGCAGCTTGGTTGGGATCACAGATACGCAGTATTTT. Amino acids: CASSLVGITDTQYF. The chain is built from TRBV5-1 and TRBJ2-3; D call uncertain. From germline, CDR1 is SGHRS and CDR2 YFSETQ. The CDR3 has 14 residues. The V end was cut by 0 bases, the J end by 2 bases, with 7 bases between.

V gene TRBV11-2 combines with J gene TRBJ2-4; perhaps TRBD1 as D (7 bases). The J call could be wrong; TRBJ2-7 is a better fit for the DNA end. The CDR3 covers 15 residues. Germline loops: CDR1 SGHAT, CDR2 FQNNGV. The CDR3 spells CASSDAGQGGNEQYF. The CDR3 DNA follows: TGTGCCAGCAGTGATGCAGGGCAGGGGGGAAACGAGCAGTACTTC.

The chain joins TRBV11-2 to TRBJ2-5; 15 bases line up with TRBD2. In germline, CDR1 is SGHAT, CDR2 FQNNGV. Unmatched junction bases numbered 4, after V lost 4 bases and J lost 13 bases. The CDR3 contains 13 residues. The CDR3 loop is CASSYGLAGGPYF. CDR3 coding DNA: TGTGCCAGCAGCTACGGACTAGCGGGAGGGCCGTACTTC. The variable domain in full, with the rest retrieved from reference TRBV11-2 and TRBJ2-5, is EAGVAQSPRYKIIEKRQSVAFWCNPISGHATLYWYQQILGQGPKLLIQFQNNGVVDDSQLPKDRFSAERLKGVDSTLKIQPAKLEDSAVYLCASSYGLAGGPYFGPGTRLLVL.

The CDR3 region is CASSPRGPGNADTQYF. The CDR3 coding sequence is TGTGCCAGCAGCCCCCGCGGGCCAGGGAACGCAGATACGCAGTATTTT. The chain joins TRBV7-8 to TRBJ2-3; TRBD1 or TRBD2 may be the D gene (5 bases each). V was clipped by 5 bases and J by 4 bases, with 19 bases between them. Germline CDR1 reads SGHVS; CDR2 reads FQNEAQ. The CDR3 has 16 residues.

This clonotype was seen a few times. The chain is built from TRBV29-1 and TRBJ2-7; 8 positions match TRBD2. The J call may be mistaken, given a closer DNA end match to TRBJ2-5. The V gene's germline CDR1 is SQVTM and CDR2 ANQGSEA. The CDR3 totals 15 residues. The CDR3 bases are TGCAGCGGGGGGCTTGGCGGGGGGTCCCAAGAGACCCAGTACTTC. This gives the protein CSGGLGGGSQETQYF.

The gene calls are TRBV12-3 or TRBV12-4 and TRBJ2-7; 8 bases match TRBD2. J lost 2 bases, V lost 5 bases, and 11 bases had no gene match. The CDR3 is 16 amino acids. This CDR3 is CASSLRGGSGTYEQYF. CDR3 bases: TGTGCCAGCAGTCTGCGCGGAGGTAGCGGGACCTACGAGCAGTACTTC.

This clonotype turned up a few times. This chain uses TRBV20-1 with TRBJ2-3, with D maybe TRBD2 (6 bases). The germline CDR1 and CDR2 sequences are DFQATT and SNEGSKA (reference sequence). V was shortened by 3 bases and J by 1 base, with 8 bases between the two germline ends. The CDR3 totals 13 residues. The CDR3 sequence: CSASGEGTDTQYF. CDR3 coding DNA: TGCAGTGCTAGCGGGGAGGGCACAGATACGCAGTATTTT.

This clonotype was seen a handful of times. Because the CDR3's place on the DNA is in doubt, the DNA is left out and the CDR3 is given as listed by TCRdb. The chain links TRBV29-1 to TRBJ1-2; TRBD1, the D gene given by the table, was not confirmed from the DNA. Counting both end residues, the CDR3 totals 14 amino acids. From germline, CDR1 is SQVTM and CDR2 ANQGSEA. The CDR3: CSVRADRANYGCTF.

In regard to this clonotype: The junction and the germline gene differ at one end; a read error may be behind it. This chain links TRBV5-1 with TRBJ2-5; a possible D gene is TRBD2 (6 bases). Germline V gene lookup returns CDR1 SGHRS and CDR2 YFSETQ. There are 15 residues in the CDR3. CDR3 bases: TGCGCCAGCAGCGGCGGGACCGATTACCAGGAGACCCAGTACTTC. Its protein product is CASSGGTDYQETQYF.

V is TRBV12-3 or TRBV12-4 and J is TRBJ2-3, with D perhaps TRBD1 (6 bases). CDR3 length: 15 residues. V was shortened by 0 bases and J by 2 bases, with 9 bases between the two germline ends. This CDR3 is CASSLAGAFTDTQYF. The CDR3 region has the DNA TGTGCCAGCAGTTTAGCGGGGGCGTTCACAGATACGCAGTATTTT.

The chain links TRBV28 to TRBJ2-5; 9 positions agree with TRBD1. The J call may be mistaken, given a closer DNA end match to TRBJ2-7. This CDR3 has 14 residues. CDR1 is MDHEN, CDR2 SYDVKM, per germline. CDR3 protein: CASSGRDRVSEQYF. The DNA for the CDR3 is TGTGCCAGCAGTGGCCGGGACAGGGTGAGCGAGCAGTACTTC.

This clonotype showed up just a few times. The V call is TRBV5-1, the J call TRBJ2-5, with 10 nucleotides matching TRBD1. CDR3 length: 13 amino acids. V shed 7 bases, J shed 5 bases, and the junction held 5 bases outside the gene matches. Per the germline V gene, CDR1 is SGHRS and CDR2 is YFSETQ. CDR3 sequence reads: CASGSDRGETQYF. In DNA form, the CDR3 reads TGCGCCAGCGGATCGGACAGGGGGGAGACCCAGTACTTC.

This clonotype has a handful of counts. The V gene is TRBV6-5, the J gene TRBJ2-7; 10 bases match TRBD2. CDR1 and CDR2 from the germline V gene are MNHEY and SVGAGI. CDR3 length: 15 residues. The ends lost 7 bases at V and 0 bases at J; junction bases unmatched: 6. In DNA form, the CDR3 reads TGTGCCAGCACCAGAGGACTAGCGGCCTCCTACGAGCAGTACTTC. This gives the protein CASTRGLAASYEQYF.

This chain links TRBV6-5 with TRBJ2-1; the D is unclear. From germline, CDR1 is MNHEY and CDR2 SVGAGI. Trimming cost V 3 bases and J 0 bases, with 18 bases left between them. CDR3 size: 18 residues. The CDR3: CASSYVARRTSSYNEQFF. For the CDR3, the DNA is TGTGCCAGCAGTTATGTGGCGAGGCGGACGAGCTCCTACAATGAGCAGTTCTTC.

V is TRBV20-1 and J is TRBJ2-3; TRBD2 agrees at 9 bases. CDR1 DFQATT and CDR2 SNEGSKA come from the germline V gene (reference sequence). J gave up 2 bases and V 6 bases, and 9 bases lay outside the gene matches. There are 15 residues in the CDR3. The CDR3 is CSAETSSGVTDTQYF. The CDR3 region has the DNA TGCAGTGCAGAGACGTCTAGCGGGGTCACAGATACGCAGTATTTT.